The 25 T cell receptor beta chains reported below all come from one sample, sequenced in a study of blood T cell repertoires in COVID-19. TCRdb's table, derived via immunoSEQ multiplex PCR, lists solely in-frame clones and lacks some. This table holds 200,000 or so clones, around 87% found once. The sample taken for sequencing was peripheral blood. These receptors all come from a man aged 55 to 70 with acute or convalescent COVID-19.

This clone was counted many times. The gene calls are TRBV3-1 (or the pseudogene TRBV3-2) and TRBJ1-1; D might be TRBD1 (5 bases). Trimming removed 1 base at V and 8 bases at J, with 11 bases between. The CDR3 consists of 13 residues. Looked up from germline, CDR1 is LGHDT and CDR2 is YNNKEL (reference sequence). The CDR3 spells CASSQGSAGEAFF. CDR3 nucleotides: TGTGCCAGCAGCCAAGGATCGGCAGGGGAAGCTTTCTTT.

The CDR3 sequence: CASSKGGYSGNTIYF. The CDR3 bases are TGTGCCAGCAGCAAGGGAGGCTACTCTGGAAACACCATATATTTT. This chain joins TRBV7-2 and TRBJ1-3; no clear D. The CDR3 length is 15 residues. Trimming removed 5 bases from V and 0 bases from J, with 11 bases in between. Germline-derived CDR1 and CDR2 are SGHTA and FQGNSA.

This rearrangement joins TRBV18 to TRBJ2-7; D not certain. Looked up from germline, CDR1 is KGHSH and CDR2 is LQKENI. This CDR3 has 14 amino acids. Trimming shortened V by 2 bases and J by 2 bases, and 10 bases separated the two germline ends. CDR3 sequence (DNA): TGTGCCAGCTCACCATCTGGGCAGACCTACGAGCAGTACTTC. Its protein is CASSPSGQTYEQYF.

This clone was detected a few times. Here the CDR3 DNA reads TGTGCCAGCAGCTCCGACCTGAAGAGGACTGAAGCTTTCTTT. It is translated as CASSSDLKRTEAFF. J is TRBJ1-1 and V is TRBV7-9; D remains unclear. Between the trimmed V and J ends, which lost 4 bases and 5 bases, there was a span of 14 bases. The germline V gene has CDR1 SEHNR and CDR2 FQNEAQ (reference sequence). The CDR3 loop spans 14 amino acids.

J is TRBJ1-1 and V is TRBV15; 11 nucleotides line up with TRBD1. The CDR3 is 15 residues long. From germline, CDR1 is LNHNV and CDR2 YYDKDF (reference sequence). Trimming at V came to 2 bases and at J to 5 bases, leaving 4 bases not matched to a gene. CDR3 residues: CATSRPGQGGTEAFF. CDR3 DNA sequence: TGTGCCACCAGCAGACCGGGACAGGGGGGGACTGAAGCTTTCTTT. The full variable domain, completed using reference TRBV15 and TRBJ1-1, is DAMVIQNPRYQVTQFGKPVTLSCSQTLNHNVMYWYQQKSSQAPKLLFHYYDKDFNNEADTPDNFQSRRPNTSFCFLDIRSPGLGDTAMYLCATSRPGQGGTEAFFGQGTRLTVV.

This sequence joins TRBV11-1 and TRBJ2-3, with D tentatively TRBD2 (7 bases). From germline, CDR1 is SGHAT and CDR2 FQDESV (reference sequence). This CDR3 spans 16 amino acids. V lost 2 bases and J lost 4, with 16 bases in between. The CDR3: CASSLIGGPFADTQYF. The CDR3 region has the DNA TGTGCCAGCAGCTTAATCGGGGGGCCCTTTGCAGATACGCAGTATTTT.

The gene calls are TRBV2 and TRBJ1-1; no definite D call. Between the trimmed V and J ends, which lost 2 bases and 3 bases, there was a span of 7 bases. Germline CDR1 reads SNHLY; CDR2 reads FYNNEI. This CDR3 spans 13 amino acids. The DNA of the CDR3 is TGTGCCAGCAGTGAATGGGAGTACACTGAAGCTTTCTTT. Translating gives CASSEWEYTEAFF.

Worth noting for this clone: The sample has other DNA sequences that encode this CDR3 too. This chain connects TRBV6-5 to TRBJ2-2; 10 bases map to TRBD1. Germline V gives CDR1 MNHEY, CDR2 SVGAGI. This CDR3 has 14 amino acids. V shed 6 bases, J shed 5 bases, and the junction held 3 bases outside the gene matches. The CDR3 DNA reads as TGTGCCAGCAGGAGGGACAGGGGAACCGGGGAGCTGTTTTTT. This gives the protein CASRRDRGTGELFF.

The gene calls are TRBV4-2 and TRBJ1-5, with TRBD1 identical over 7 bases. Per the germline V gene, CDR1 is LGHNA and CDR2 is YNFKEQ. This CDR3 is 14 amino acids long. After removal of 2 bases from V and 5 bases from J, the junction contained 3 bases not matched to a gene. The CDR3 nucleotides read TGTGCCAGCAGCCAATCCGGACAGGATCAGCCCCAGCATTTT. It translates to CASSQSGQDQPQHF.

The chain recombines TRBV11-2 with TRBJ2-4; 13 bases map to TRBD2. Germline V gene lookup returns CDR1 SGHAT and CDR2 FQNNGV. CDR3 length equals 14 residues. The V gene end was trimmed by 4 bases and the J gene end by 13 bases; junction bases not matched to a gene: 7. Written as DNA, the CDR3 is TGTGCCAGCAGCTCCCGGACTAGCGGGGGCCCGCAGTACTTC. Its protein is CASSSRTSGGPQYF.

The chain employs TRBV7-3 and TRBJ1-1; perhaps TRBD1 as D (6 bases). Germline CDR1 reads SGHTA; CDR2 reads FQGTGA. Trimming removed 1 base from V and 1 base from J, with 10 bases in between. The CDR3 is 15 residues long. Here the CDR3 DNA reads TGTGCCAGCAGCTTAAGCCGGACAGCGAACACTGAAGCTTTCTTT. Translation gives CASSLSRTANTEAFF.

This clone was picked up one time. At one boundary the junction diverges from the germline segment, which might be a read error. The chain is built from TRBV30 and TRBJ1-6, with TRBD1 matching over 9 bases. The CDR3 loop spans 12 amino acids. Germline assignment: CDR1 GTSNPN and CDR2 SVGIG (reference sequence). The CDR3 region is CAWTGENSPLHF. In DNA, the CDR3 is TGTGCTTGGACAGGGGAGAATTCACCCCTCCACTTT.

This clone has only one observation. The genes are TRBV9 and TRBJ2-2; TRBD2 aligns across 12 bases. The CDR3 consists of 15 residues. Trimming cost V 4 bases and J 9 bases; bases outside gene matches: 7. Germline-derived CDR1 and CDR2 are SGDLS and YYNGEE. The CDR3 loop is CASSSGLAGLRELFF. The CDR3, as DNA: TGTGCCAGCAGCTCGGGACTAGCGGGCCTAAGGGAGCTGTTTTTT.

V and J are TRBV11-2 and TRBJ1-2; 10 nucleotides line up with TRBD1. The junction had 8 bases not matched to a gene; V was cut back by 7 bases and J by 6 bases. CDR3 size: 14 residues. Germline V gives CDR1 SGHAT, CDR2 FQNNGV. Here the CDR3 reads CASNRPGTGDGYTF. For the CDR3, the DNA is TGTGCCAGCAACAGACCCGGGACAGGGGATGGCTACACCTTC.

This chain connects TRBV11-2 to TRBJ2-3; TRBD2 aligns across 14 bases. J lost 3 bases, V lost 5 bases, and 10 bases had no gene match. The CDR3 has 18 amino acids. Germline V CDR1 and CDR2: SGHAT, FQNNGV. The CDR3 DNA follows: TGTGCCAGCAGCCACGGACTAGCGGGGGGAGGGGGAACAGATACGCAGTATTTT. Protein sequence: CASSHGLAGGGGTDTQYF.

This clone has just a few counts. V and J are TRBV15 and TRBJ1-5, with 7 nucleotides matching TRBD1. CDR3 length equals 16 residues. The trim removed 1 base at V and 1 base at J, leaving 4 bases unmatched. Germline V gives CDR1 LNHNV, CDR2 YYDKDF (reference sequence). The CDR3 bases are TGTGCCACCAGCAGAGGAGGGGGCGGGAGCAATCAGCCCCAGCATTTT. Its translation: CATSRGGGGSNQPQHF.

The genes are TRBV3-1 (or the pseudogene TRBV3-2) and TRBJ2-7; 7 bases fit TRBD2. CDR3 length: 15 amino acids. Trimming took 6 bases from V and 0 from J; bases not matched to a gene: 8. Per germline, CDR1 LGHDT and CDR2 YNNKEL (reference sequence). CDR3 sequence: CASRPRGGGSYEQYF. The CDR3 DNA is TGTGCCAGCAGGCCCCGTGGGGGGGGCTCCTACGAGCAGTACTTC.

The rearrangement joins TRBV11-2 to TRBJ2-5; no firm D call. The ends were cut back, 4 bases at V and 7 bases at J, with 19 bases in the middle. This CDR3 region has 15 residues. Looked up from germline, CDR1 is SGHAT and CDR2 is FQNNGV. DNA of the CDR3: TGTGCCAGCAGCTCCCGGGTTCTCAGTCGCGGGACCCAGTACTTC. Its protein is CASSSRVLSRGTQYF.

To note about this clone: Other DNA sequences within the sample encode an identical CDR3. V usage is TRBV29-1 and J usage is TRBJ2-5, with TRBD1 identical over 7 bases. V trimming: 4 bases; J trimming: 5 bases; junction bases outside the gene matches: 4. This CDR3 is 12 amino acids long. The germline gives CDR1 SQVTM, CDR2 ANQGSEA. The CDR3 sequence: CSVGQGGETQYF. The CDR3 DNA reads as TGCAGCGTTGGACAGGGCGGGGAGACCCAGTACTTC. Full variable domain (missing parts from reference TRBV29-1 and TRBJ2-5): SAVISQKPSRDICQRGTSLTIQCQVDSQVTMMFWYRQQPGQSLTLIATANQGSEATYESGFVIDKFPISRPNLTFSTLTVSNMSPEDSSIYLCSVGQGGETQYFGPGTRLLVL.

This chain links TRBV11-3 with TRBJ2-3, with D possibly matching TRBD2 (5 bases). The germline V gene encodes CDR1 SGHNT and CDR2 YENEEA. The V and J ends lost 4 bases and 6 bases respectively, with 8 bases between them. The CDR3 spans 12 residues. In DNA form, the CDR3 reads TGTGCCAGCAGCTCCTCGGGGGATACGCAGTATTTT. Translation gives CASSSSGDTQYF.

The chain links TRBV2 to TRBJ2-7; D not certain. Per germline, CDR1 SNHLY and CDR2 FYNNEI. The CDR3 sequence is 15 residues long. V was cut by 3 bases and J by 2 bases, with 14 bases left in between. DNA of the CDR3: TGTGCCAGCAGTGATGTCGTTAGAGGAACCTACGAGCAGTACTTC. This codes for CASSDVVRGTYEQYF.

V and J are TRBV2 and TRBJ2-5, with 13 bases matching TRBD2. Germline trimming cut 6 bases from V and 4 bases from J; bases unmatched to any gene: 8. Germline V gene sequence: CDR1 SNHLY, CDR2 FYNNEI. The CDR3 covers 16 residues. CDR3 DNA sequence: TGTGCCAGCAGGGGAAGACTAGCGGGGGGTTTAGAGACCCAGTACTTC. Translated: CASRGRLAGGLETQYF. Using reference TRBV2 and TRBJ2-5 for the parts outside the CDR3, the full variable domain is EPEVTQTPSHQVTQMGQEVILRCVPISNHLYFYWYRQILGQKVEFLVSFYNNEISEKSEIFDDQFSVERPDGSNFTLKIRSTKLEDSAMYFCASRGRLAGGLETQYFGPGTRLLVL.

In DNA form, the CDR3 reads TGTGCCAGCAGTATACTAGCGGGGGGGCAGGGAGATACGCAGTATTTT. This translates into CASSILAGGQGDTQYF. The rearrangement joins TRBV27 to TRBJ2-3; the match to TRBD2 covers 13 bases. CDR3 length equals 16 residues. V trimming: 5 bases; J trimming: 5 bases; junction bases outside the gene matches: 7. From germline, CDR1 is MNHEY and CDR2 SMNVEV (reference sequence).

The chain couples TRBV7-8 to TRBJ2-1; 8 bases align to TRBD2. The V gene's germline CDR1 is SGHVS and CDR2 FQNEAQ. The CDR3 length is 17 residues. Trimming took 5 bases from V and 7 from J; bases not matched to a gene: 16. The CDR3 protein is CASSAPLERGLENEQFF. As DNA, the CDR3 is TGTGCCAGCAGCGCACCCCTTGAGCGGGGGCTAGAGAATGAGCAGTTCTTC.

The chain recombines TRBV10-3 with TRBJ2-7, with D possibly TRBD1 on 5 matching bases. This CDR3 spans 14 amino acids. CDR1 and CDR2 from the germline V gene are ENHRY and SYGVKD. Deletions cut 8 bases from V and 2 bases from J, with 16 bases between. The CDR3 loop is CAIGNRNYAYEQYF. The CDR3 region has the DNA TGTGCCATCGGGAACAGGAACTACGCCTACGAGCAGTACTTC.